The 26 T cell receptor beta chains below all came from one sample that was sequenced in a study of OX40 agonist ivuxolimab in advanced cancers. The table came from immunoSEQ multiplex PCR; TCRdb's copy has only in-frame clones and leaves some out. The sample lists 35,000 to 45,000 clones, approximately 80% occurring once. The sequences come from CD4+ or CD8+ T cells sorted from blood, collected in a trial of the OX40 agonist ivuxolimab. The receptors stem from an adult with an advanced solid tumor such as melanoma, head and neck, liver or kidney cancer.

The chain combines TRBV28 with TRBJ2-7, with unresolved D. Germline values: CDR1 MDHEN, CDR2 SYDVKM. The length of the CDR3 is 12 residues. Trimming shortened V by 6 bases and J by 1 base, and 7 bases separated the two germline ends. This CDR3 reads CASSPGSYEQYF. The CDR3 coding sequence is TGTGCCAGCAGCCCAGGATCCTACGAGCAGTACTTC. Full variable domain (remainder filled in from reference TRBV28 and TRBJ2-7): DVKVTQSSRYLVKRTGEKVFLECVQDMDHENMFWYRQDPGLGLRLIYFSYDVKMKEKGDIPEGYSVSREKKERFSLILESASTNQTSMYLCASSPGSYEQYFGPGTRLTVT.

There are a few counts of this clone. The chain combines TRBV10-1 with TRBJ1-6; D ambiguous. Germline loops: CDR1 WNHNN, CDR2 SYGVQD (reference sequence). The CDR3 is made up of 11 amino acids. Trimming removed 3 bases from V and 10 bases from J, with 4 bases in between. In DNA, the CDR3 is TGCGCCAGCAGTGACTACTCACCCCTCCACTTT. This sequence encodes CASSDYSPLHF.

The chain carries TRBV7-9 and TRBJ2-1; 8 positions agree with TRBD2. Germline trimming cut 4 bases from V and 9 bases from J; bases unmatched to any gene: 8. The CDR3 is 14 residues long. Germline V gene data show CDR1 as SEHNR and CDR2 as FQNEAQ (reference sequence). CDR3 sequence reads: CASSSGLAWSEQFF. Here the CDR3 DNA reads TGTGCCAGCAGCTCCGGACTAGCTTGGTCTGAGCAGTTCTTC.

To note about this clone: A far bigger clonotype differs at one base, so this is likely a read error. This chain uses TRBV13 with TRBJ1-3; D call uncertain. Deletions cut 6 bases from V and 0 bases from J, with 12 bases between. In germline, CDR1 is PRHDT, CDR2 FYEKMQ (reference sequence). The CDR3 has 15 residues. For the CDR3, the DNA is TGTGCCAGCAGTTTGGACGGCCACTCTGGAAACACCATATATTTT. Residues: CASSLDGHSGNTIYF. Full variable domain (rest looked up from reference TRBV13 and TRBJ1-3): AAGVIQSPRHLIKEKRETATLKCYPIPRHDTVYWYQQGPGQDPQFLISFYEKMQSDKGSIPDRFSAQQFSDYHSELNMSSLELGDSALYFCASSLDGHSGNTIYFGEGSWLTVV.

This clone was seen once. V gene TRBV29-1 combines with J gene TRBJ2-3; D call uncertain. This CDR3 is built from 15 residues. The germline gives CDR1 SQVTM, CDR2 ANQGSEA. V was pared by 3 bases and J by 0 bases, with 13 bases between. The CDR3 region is CSVDGIPASTDTQYF. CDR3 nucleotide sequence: TGCAGCGTTGATGGGATCCCCGCTAGCACAGATACGCAGTATTTT.

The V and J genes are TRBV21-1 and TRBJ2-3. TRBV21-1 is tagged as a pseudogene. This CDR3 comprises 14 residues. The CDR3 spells CATAGTASTDTQYF. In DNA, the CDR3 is TGTGCCACCGCCGGGACCGCTAGCACAGATACGCAGTATTTT.

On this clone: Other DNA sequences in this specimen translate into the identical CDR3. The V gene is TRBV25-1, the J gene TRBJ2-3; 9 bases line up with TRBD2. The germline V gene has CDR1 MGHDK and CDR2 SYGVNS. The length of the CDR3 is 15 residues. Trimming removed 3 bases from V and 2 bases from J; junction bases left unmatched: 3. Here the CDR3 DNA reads TGTGCCAGCAGTGACAGCGGGGGGATCACAGATACGCAGTATTTT. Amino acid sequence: CASSDSGGITDTQYF.

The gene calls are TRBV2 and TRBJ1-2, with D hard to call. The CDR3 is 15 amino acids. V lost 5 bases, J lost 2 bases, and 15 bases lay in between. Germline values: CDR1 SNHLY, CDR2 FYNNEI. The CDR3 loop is CASSSGRPRNYGYTF. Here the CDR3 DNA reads TGTGCCAGCAGTTCCGGACGGCCGCGGAACTATGGCTACACCTTC.

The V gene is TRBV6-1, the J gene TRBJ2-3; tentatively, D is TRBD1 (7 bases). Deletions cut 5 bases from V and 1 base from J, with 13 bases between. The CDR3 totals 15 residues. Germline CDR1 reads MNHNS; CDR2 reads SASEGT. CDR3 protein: CASSPGGIGTDTQYF. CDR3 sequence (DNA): TGTGCCAGCAGTCCAGGGGGGATCGGCACAGATACGCAGTATTTT.

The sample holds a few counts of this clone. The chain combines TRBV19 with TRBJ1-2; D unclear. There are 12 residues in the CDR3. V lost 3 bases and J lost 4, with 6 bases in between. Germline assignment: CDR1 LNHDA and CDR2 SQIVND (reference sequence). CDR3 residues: CASSIEFYGYTF. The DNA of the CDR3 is TGTGCCAGTAGTATTGAGTTCTATGGCTACACCTTC.

The CDR3 DNA reads TGTGCCAGCAGCCTTGACAGGGGGCGCTGGACTGAAGCTTTCTTT. It is translated as CASSLDRGRWTEAFF. The V gene is TRBV4-2, the J gene TRBJ1-1; 10 nucleotides match TRBD1. The J segment lost 5 bases and the V segment lost 4 bases, leaving 7 bases of the junction unmatched. Germline loops: CDR1 LGHNA, CDR2 YNFKEQ. CDR3 size: 15 residues.

The DNA of the CDR3 is TGTGCCTGGAGCCCAGGGGGGCGAAAACTGTTTTTT. It yields the protein CAWSPGGRKLFF. The chain uses TRBV30 and TRBJ1-4; 7 bases agree with TRBD1. The CDR3 is 12 residues long. Germline-derived CDR1 and CDR2 are GTSNPN and SVGIG (reference sequence). The ends lost 3 bases at V and 10 bases at J; junction bases unmatched: 5.

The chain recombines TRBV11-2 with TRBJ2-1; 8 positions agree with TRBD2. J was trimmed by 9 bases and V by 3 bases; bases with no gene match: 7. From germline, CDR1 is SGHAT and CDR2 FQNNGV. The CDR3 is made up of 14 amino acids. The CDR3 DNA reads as TGTGCCAGCAGCTTTTCCGGGGGGGCAAGTGAGCAGTTCTTC. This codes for CASSFSGGASEQFF. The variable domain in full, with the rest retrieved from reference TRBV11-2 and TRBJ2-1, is EAGVAQSPRYKIIEKRQSVAFWCNPISGHATLYWYQQILGQGPKLLIQFQNNGVVDDSQLPKDRFSAERLKGVDSTLKIQPAKLEDSAVYLCASSFSGGASEQFFGPGTRLTVL.

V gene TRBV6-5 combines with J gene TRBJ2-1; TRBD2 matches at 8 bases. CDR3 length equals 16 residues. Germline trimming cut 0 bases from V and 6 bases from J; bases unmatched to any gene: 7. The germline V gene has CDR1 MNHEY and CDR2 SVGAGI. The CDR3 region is CASSYSMAGGINEQFF. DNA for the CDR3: TGTGCCAGCAGTTACTCGATGGCGGGGGGAATCAATGAGCAGTTCTTC.

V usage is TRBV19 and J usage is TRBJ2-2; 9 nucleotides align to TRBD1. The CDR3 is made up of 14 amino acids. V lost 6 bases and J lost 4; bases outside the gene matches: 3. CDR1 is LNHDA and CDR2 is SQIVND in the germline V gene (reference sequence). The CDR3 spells CASRSTGGTGELFF. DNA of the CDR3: TGTGCCAGTAGGTCGACAGGGGGCACCGGGGAGCTGTTTTTT.

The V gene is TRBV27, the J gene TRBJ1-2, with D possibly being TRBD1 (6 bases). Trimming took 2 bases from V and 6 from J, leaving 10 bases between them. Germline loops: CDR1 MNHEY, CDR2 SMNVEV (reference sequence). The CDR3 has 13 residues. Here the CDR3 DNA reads TGTGCCAGCAGTTTAGGAGGGGGAGATGGCTACACCTTC. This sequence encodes CASSLGGGDGYTF.

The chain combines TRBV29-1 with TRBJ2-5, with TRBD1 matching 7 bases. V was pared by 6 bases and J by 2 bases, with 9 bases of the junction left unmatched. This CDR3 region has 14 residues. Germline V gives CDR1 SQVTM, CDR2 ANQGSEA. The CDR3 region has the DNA TGCAGCGTATGGGGGAAGGGACAGCAAGAGACCCAGTACTTC. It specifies CSVWGKGQQETQYF.

The CDR3 region has the DNA TGTGCCAGTAGTATAGCTGGAACTAACACCGGGGAGCTGTTTTTT. Amino acids: CASSIAGTNTGELFF. The chain joins TRBV19 to TRBJ2-2; D uncertain. The germline V gene has CDR1 LNHDA and CDR2 SQIVND (reference sequence). This CDR3 has 15 residues. V dropped 1 base and J dropped 2 bases, with 8 bases sitting between them.

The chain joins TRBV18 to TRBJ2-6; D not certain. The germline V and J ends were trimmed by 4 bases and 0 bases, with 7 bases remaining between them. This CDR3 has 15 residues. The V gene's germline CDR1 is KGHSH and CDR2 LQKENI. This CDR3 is CASSQGHSGANVLTF. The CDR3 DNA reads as TGTGCCAGCTCACAGGGCCACTCTGGGGCCAACGTCCTGACTTTC. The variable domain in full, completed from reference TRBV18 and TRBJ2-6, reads NAGVMQNPRHLVRRRGQEARLRCSPMKGHSHVYWYRQLPEEGLKFMVYLQKENIIDESGMPKERFSAEFPKEGPSILRIQQVVRGDSAAYFCASSQGHSGANVLTFGAGSRLTVL.

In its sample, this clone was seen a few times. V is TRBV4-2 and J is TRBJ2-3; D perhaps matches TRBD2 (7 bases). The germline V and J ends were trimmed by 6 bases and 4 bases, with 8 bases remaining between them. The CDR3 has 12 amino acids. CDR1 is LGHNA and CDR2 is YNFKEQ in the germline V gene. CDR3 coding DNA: TGTGCCAGCAGGGGGGGGCCAGATACGCAGTATTTT. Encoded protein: CASRGGPDTQYF.

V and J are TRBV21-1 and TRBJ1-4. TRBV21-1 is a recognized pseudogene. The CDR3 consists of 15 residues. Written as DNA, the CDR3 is TGTGCCAGCAGCAAAGGGGATTCAACTAATGAAAAACTGTTTTTT. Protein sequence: CASSKGDSTNEKLFF.

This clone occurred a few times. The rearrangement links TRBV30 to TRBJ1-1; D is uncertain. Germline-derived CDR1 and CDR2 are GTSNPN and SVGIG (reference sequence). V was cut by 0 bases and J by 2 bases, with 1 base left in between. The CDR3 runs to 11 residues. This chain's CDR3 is CAWSVNTEAFF. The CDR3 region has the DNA TGTGCCTGGAGTGTCAACACTGAAGCTTTCTTT.

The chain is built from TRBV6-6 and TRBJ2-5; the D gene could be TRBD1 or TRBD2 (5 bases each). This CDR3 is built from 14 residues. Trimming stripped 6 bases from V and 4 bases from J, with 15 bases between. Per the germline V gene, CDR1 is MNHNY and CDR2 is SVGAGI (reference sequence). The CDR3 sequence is CASRLQGVGETQYF. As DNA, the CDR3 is TGTGCCAGCAGACTCCAGGGAGTAGGAGAGACCCAGTACTTC.

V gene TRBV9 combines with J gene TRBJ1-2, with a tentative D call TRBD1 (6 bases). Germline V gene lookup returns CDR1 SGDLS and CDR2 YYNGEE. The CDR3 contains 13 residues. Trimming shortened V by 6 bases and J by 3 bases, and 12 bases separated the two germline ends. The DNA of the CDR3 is TGTGCCAGCACCCTAGGGGGGGACTATGGCTACACCTTC. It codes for CASTLGGDYGYTF.

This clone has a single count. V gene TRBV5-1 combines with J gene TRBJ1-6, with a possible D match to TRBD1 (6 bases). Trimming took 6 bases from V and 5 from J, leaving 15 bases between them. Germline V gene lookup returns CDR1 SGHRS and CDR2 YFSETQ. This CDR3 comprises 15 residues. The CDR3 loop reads CASTLTDRNNSPLHF. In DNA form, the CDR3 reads TGCGCCAGCACCCTCACGGACAGAAATAATTCACCCCTCCACTTT.

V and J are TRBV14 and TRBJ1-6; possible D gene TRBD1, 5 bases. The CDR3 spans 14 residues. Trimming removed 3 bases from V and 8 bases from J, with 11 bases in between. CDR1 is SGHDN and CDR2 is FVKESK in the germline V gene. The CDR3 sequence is CASSQRGADSPLHF. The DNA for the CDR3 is TGTGCCAGCAGCCAGAGGGGCGCAGATTCACCCCTCCACTTT.